This T cell receptor (beta chain) was obtained from a study of T cell repertoires in cytomegalovirus infection. This CDR3 has 14 residues. Germline CDR1 MGHRA, CDR2 YSYEKL. The V end was cut by 1 base, the J end by 7 bases, with 13 bases between. TCRdb independently ran MiXCR on the reads; one entry per CDR3 protein. The table lists fewer than 250,000 distinct CDR3 sequences, 22% of them singletons. Sequencing was done on a sample of CD8+ T cells from PBMCs. The chain recombines TRBV4-1 with TRBJ1-2; a possible D gene is TRBD1 (5 bases). This clonotype originated in a human donor in good health (CMV status not recorded). Some clones in this sample may be carry-over from other donors' samples. The CDR3 sequence is CASSQVEGPSGYTF. The CDR3 DNA is TGCGCCAGCAGCCAAGTGGAGGGGCCGAGTGGCTACACCTTC.